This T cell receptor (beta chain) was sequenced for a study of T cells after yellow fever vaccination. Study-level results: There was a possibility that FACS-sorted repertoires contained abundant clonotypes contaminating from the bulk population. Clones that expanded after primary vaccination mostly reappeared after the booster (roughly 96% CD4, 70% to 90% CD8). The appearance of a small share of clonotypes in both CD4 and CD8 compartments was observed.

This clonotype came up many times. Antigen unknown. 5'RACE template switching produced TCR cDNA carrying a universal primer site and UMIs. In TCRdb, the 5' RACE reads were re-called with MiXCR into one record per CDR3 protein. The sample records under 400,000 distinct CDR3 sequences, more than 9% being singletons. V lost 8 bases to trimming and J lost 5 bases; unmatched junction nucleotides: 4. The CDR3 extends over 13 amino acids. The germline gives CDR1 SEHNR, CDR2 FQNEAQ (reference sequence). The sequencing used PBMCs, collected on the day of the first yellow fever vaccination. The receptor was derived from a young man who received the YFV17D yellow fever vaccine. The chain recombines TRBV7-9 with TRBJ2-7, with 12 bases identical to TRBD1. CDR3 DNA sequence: TGTGCCAGCGGGGGACAGGGGGCCAACGAGCAGTACTTC. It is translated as CASGGQGANEQYF.